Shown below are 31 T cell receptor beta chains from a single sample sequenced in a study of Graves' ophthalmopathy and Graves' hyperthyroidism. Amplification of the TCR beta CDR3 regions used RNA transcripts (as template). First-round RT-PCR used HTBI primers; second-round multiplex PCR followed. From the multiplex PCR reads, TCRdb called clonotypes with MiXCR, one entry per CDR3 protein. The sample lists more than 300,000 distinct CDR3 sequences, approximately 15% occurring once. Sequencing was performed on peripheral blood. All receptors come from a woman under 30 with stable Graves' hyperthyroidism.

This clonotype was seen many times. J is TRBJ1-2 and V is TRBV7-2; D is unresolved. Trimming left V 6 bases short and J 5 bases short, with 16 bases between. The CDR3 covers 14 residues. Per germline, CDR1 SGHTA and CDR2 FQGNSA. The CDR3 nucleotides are TGTGCCAGCAGAACACGGACGACATTATATGGCTACACCTTC. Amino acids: CASRTRTTLYGYTF.

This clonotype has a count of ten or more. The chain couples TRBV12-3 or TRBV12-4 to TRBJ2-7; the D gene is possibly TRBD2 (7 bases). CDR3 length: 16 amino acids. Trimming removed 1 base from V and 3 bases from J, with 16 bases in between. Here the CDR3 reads CASSLVSGGFFYEQYF. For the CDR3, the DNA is TGTGCCAGCAGTTTAGTGTCGGGGGGCTTTTTCTACGAGCAGTACTTC.

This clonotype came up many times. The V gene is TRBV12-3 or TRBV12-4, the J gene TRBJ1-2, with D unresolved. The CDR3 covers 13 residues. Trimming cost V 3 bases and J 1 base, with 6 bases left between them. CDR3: CASSFGRNYGYTF. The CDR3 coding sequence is TGTGCCAGCAGTTTTGGTCGTAACTATGGCTACACCTTC.

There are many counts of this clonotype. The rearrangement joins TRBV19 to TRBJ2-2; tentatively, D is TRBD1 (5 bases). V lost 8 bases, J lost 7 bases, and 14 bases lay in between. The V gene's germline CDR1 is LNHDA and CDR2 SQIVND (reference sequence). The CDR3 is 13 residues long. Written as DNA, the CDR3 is TGTGCCAGTTTTAACAGGCTTGACGGGGAGCTGTTTTTT. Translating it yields CASFNRLDGELFF.

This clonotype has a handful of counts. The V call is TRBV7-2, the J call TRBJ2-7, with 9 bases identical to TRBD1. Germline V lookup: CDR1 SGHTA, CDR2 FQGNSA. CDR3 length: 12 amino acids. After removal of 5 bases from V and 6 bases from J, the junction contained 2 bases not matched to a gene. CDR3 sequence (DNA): TGTGCCAGCAGCCGGGACAGGGTCGAGCAGTACTTC. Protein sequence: CASSRDRVEQYF.

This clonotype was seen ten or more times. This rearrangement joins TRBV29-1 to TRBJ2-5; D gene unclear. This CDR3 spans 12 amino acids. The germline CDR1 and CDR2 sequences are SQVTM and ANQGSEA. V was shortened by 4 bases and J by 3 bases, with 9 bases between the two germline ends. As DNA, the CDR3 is TGCAGCGTTGGGGTGGTAGAAGAGACCCAGTACTTC. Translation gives CSVGVVEETQYF.

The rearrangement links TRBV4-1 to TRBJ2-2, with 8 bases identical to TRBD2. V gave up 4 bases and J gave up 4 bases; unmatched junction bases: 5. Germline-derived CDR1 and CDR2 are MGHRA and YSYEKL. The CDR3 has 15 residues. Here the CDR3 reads CASSRAGGSTGELFF. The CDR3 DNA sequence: TGCGCCAGCAGCCGCGCGGGGGGCAGCACCGGGGAGCTGTTTTTT.

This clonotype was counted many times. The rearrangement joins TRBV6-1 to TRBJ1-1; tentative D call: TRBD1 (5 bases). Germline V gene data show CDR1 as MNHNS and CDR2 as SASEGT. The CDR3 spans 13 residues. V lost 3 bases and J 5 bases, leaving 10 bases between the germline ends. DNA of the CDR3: TGTGCCAGCAGTGAGCAGGGTATTACTGAAGCTTTCTTT. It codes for CASSEQGITEAFF.

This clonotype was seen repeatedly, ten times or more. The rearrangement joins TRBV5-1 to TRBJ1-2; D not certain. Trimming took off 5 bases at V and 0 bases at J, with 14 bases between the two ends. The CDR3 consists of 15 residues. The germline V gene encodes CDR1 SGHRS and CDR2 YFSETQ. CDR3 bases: TGCGCCAGCAGACTTGGGAGTTCAGCTAACTATGGCTACACCTTC. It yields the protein CASRLGSSANYGYTF.

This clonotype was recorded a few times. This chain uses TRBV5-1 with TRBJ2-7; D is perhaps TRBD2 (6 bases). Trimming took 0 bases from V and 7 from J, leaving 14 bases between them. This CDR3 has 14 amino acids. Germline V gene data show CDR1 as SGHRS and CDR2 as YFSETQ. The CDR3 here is CASSLAGGYSEQYF. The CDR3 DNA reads TGCGCCAGCAGCTTGGCCGGGGGATATAGTGAGCAGTACTTC.

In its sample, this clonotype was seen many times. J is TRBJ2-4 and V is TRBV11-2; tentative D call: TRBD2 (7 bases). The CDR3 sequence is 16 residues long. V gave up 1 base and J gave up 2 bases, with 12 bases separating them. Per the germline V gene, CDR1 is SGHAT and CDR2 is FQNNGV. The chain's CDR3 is CASSLVGGPSKNIQYF. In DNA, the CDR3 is TGTGCCAGCAGCTTAGTCGGGGGGCCGTCCAAAAACATTCAGTACTTC.

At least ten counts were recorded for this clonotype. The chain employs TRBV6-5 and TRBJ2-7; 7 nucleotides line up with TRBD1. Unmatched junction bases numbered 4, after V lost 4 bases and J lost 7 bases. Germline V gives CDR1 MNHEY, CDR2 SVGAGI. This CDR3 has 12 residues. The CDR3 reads CASSSDRSEQYF. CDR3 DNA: TGTGCCAGCAGTTCGGACAGGTCGGAGCAGTACTTC.

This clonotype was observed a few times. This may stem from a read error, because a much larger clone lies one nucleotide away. The CDR3 DNA sequence: TGTGCCAGCGCCGGGACAGAGTTCTACGAGCAGTACGTC. Its translation is CASAGTEFYEQYV. The chain uses TRBV2 and TRBJ2-7, with TRBD1 matching over 7 bases. With 8 bases clipped from V and 3 bases from J, the junction kept 7 bases outside the gene matches. Germline V lookup: CDR1 SNHLY, CDR2 FYNNEI. CDR3 length: 13 residues.

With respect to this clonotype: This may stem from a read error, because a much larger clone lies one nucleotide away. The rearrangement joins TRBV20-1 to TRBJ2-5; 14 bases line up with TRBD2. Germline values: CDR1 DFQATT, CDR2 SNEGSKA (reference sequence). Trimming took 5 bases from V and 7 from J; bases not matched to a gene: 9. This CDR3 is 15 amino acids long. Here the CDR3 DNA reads TGCAGTGCTCAAGGACTAGCGGGGGGATGGGCGACCCAGTACTTC. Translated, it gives CSAQGLAGGWATQYF.

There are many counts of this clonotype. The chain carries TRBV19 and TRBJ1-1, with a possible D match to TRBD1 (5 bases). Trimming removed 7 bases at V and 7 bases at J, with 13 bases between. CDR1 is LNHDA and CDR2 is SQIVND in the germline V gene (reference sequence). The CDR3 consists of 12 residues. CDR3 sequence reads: CASKDGGNEAFF. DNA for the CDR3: TGTGCCAGTAAAGACGGGGGAAATGAAGCTTTCTTT.

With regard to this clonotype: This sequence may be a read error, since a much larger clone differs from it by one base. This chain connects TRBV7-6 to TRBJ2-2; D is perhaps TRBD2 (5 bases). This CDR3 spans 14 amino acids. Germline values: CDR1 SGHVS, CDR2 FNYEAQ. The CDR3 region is CASSLWENTGELCF. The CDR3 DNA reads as TGTGCCAGCAGCTTATGGGAGAACACCGGGGAGCTGTGTTTT. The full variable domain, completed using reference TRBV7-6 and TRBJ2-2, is GAGVSQSPRYKVTKRGQDVALRCDPISGHVSLYWYRQALGQGPEFLTYFNYEAQQDKSGLPNDRFSAERPEGSISTLTIQRTEQRDSAMYRCASSLWENTGELCFGEGSRLTVL.

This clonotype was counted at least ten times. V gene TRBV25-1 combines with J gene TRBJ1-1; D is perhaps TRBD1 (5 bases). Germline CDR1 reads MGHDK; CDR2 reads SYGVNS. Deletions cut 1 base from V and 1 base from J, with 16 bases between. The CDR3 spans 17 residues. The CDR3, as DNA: TGTGCCAGCAGTGAATGGGAAAAGGGGAACGGGAACACTGAAGCTTTCTTT. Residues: CASSEWEKGNGNTEAFF. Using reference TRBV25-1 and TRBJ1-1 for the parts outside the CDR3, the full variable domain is EADIYQTPRYLVIGTGKKITLECSQTMGHDKMYWYQQDPGMELHLIHYSYGVNSTEKGDLSSESTVSRIRTEHFPLTLESARPSHTSQYLCASSEWEKGNGNTEAFFGQGTRLTVV.

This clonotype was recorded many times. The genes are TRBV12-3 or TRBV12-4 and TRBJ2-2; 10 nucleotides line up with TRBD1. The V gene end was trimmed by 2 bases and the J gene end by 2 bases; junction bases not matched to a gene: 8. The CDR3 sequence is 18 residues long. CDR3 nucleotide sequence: TGTGCCAGCAGTTTACCACGCCGGGACAGGGGAAACACCGGGGAGCTGTTTTTT. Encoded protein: CASSLPRRDRGNTGELFF.

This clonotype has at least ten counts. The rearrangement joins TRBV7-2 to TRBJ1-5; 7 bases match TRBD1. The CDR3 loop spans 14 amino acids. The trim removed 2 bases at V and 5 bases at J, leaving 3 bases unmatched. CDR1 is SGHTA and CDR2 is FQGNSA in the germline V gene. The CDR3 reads CASSLSTGDQPQHF. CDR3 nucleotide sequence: TGTGCCAGCAGCTTAAGCACAGGGGATCAGCCCCAGCATTTT.

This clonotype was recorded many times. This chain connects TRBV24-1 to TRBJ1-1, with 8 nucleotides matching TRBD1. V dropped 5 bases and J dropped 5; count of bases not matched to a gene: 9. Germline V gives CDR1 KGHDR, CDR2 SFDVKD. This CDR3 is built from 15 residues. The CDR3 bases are TGTGCCACCAGTGGTAAACCAGGGGGCGAAACTGAAGCTTTCTTT. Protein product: CATSGKPGGETEAFF.

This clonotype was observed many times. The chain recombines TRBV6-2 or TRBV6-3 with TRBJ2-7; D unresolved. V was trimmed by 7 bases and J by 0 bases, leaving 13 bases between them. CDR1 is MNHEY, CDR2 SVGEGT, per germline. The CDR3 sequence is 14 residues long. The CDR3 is CASTIAGISYEQYF. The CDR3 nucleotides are TGTGCCAGCACAATAGCAGGAATCTCCTACGAGCAGTACTTC.

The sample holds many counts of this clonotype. The CDR3 DNA reads TGTGCCAGCAGTTACGATAGAAATAGCAATCAGCCCCAGCATTTT. This sequence encodes CASSYDRNSNQPQHF. The V gene is TRBV6-5, the J gene TRBJ1-5, with D unclear. The V gene's germline CDR1 is MNHEY and CDR2 SVGAGI. The CDR3 consists of 15 residues. The ends were cut back, 2 bases at V and 0 bases at J, with 8 bases in the middle.

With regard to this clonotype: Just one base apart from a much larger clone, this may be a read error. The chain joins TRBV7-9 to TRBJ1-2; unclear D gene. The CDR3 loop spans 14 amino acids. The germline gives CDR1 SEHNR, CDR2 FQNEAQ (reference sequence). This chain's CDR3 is CVSSLDLGPHGYTF. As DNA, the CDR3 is TGTGTCAGCAGCTTAGATCTGGGCCCCCATGGCTACACCTTC.

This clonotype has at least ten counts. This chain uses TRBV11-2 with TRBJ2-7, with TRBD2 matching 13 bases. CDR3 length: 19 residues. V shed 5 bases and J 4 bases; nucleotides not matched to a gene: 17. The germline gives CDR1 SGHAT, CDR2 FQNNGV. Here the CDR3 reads CASSMPTGSTSGGAYEQYF. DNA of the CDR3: TGTGCCAGCAGCATGCCGACAGGATCAACTAGCGGGGGGGCTTACGAGCAGTACTTC.

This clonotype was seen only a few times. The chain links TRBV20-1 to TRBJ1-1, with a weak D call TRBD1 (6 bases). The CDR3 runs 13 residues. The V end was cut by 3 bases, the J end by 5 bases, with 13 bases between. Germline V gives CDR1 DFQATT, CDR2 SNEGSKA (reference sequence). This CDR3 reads CSARDRRETEAFF. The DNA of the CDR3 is TGCAGTGCTAGGGACAGACGGGAGACTGAAGCTTTCTTT.

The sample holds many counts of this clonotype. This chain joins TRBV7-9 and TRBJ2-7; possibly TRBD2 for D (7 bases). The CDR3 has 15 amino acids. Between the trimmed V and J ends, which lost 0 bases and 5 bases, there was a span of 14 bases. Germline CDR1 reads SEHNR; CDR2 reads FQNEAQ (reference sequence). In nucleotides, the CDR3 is TGTGCCAGCAGCTTAGCGGGGGGGCATGTCAACGAGCAGTACTTC. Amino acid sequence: CASSLAGGHVNEQYF.

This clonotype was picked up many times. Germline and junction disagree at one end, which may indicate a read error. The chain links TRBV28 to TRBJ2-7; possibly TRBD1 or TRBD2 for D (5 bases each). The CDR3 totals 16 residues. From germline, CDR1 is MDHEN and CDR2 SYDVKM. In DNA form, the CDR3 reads TGTGCCAGCAGTTTCCTGGGGACCGCCGTCTCCTGCGAGCAGTACTTC. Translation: CASSFLGTAVSCEQYF.

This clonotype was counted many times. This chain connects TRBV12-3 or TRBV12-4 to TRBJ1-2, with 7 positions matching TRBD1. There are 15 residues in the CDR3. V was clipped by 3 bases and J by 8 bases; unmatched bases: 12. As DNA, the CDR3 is TGTGCCAGCAGTTTCGAGAAAGGGGGCTGGTCCGGCTACACCTTC. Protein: CASSFEKGGWSGYTF.

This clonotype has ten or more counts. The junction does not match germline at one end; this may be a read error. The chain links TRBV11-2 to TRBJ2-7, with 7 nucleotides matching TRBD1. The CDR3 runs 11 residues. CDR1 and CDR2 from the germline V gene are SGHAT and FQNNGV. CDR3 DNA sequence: TGTGCCAGCAGCTCTCCTAAGGGACAGCTCTTC. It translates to CASSSPKGQLF.

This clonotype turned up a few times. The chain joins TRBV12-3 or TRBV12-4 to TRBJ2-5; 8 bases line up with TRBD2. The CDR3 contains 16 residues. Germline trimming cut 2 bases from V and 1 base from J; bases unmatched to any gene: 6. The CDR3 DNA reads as TGTGCCAGCAGTTTAAGAGCGGGGGTACTCCAAGAGACCCAGTACTTC. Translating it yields CASSLRAGVLQETQYF.

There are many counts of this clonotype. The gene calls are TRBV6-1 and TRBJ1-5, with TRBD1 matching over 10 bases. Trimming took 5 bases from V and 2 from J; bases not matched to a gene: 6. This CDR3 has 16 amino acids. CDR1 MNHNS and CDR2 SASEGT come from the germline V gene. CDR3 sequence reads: CASSKGTGAGNQPQHF. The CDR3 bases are TGTGCCAGCAGTAAAGGGACAGGGGCGGGCAATCAGCCCCAGCATTTT.